These T cell receptor beta chains were read from a single sample in a study of glioma-infiltrating T cells after dendritic cell vaccination. The table came from immunoSEQ multiplex PCR; TCRdb's copy has only in-frame clones and leaves some out. Among over 80,000 clones listed, roughly 77% were seen once. The material was blood, obtained after dendritic cell vaccination. These TCRs come from a human donor with glioblastoma. Both conserved end residues are part of each CDR3. A D gene is named only where the DNA matches it firmly. Clone size appears in some rows only: once, few, many, or a class for an expanded clone.

j_call v_call clone_size d_call cdr3_aa cdr3_nt
TRBJ1-3 TRBV30 . . CACSQGSGNTIYF TGTGCCTGTTCACAGGGTAGTGGAAACACCATATATTTT
TRBJ2-2 TRBV30 . . CAPWTHTNTGELFF TGTGCCCCCTGGACACATACGAACACCGGGGAGCTGTTTTTT
TRBJ2-5 TRBV7-6 . . CASSLGTQETQYF TGTGCCAGCAGCCTAGGGACACAGGAGACCCAGTACTTC
TRBJ1-4 TRBV5-1 few TRBD1 CASGDRANEKLFF TGCGCCAGCGGGGACAGGGCGAATGAAAAACTGTTTTTT
TRBJ1-3 TRBV30 . . CAWSGGDPWDTIYF TGTGCCTGGAGCGGAGGGGACCCTTGGGACACCATATATTTT
TRBJ2-1 TRBV7-8 . . CASSRGEGGQFF TGTGCCAGCAGCCGCGGGGAGGGGGGGCAGTTCTTC
TRBJ1-6 TRBV19 . TRBD1 CASSTVTGGGGSPLHF TGTGCCAGTAGTACCGTGACAGGGGGCGGTGGATCACCCCTCCACTTT
TRBJ2-6 TRBV13 . TRBD1 CASSSRDRGTSGANVLTF TGTGCCAGCAGCTCAAGGGACAGGGGGACCTCTGGGGCCAACGTCCTGACTTTC
TRBJ2-7 TRBV6-5 once TRBD1 CASSLGQLPSYEQYF TGTGCCAGCAGCCTGGGACAGCTCCCCTCCTACGAGCAGTACTTC
TRBJ2-7 TRBV6-5 . . CASSYAGKYEQYF TGTGCCAGCAGTTACGCAGGGAAATACGAGCAGTACTTC
TRBJ1-5 TRBV19 . TRBD1 CASSPTGAVNQPQHF TGTGCCAGTAGTCCTACAGGGGCAGTCAATCAGCCCCAGCATTTT
TRBJ2-3 TRBV30 . TRBD2 CACGSGMSTDTQYF TGTGCCTGTGGTAGCGGGATGTCCACAGATACGCAGTATTTT
TRBJ2-2 TRBV28 . TRBD2 CASSSGLAGGLNTGELFF TGTGCCAGCAGTTCGGGGCTAGCGGGAGGGCTGAACACCGGGGAGCTGTTTTTT
TRBJ1-1 TRBV6-5 . . CASTLTRNTEAFF TGTGCCAGCACCTTGACTCGTAACACTGAAGCTTTCTTT
TRBJ1-5 TRBV5-6 . TRBD1 CASSLFSRRGQDQPQHF TGTGCCAGCAGCTTGTTTTCGCGTAGGGGGCAGGATCAGCCCCAGCATTTT
TRBJ1-2 TRBV4-1 . . CASSQPTREITNYGYTF TGCGCCAGCAGCCAACCTACTCGGGAAATAACTAACTATGGCTACACCTTC
TRBJ1-4 TRBV5-6 . . CASSLDRGNEKLFF TGTGCCAGCAGCTTGGATCGGGGGAATGAAAAACTGTTTTTT
TRBJ2-2 TRBV5-1 . . CASSLGLSGFTGELFF TGCGCCAGCAGCTTGGGACTTTCGGGGTTCACCGGGGAGCTGTTTTTT
TRBJ1-2 TRBV29-1 . . CSGERADGYTF TGCAGCGGGGAGCGGGCGGATGGCTACACCTTC
TRBJ1-6 TRBV5-1 . TRBD1 CASSLYLGQLNSPLHF TGCGCCAGCAGCTTGTACCTGGGACAGCTGAATTCACCCCTCCACTTT
TRBJ1-2 TRBV2 . TRBD1 CASSLVPGQDNYGYTF TGTGCCAGCAGTTTAGTACCGGGACAGGATAACTATGGCTACACCTTC
TRBJ1-3 TRBV12-5 few . CASGFSAGGNTIYF TGTGCTAGTGGTTTCAGCGCCGGCGGAAACACCATATATTTT
TRBJ1-5 TRBV4-1 . TRBD1 CASSLQTGSSNQPQHF TGCGCCAGCAGCCTCCAGACAGGGAGTAGCAATCAGCCCCAGCATTTT
TRBJ2-7 TRBV2 . TRBD1 CASSIAGGAYEQYF TGTGCCAGCAGTATCGCAGGGGGCGCGTACGAGCAGTACTTC
TRBJ1-6 TRBV7-8 . TRBD1 CASSGLQGFNSPLHF TGTGCCAGCAGCGGACTACAGGGGTTTAATTCACCCCTCCACTTT
TRBJ2-1 TRBV2 once . CASTRNGVARHYNEQFF TGTGCCAGCACGCGGAATGGGGTAGCGCGCCACTACAATGAGCAGTTCTTC
TRBJ2-1 TRBV2 . TRBD2 CASRTSGGYNEQFF TGTGCCAGCAGGACTAGCGGGGGGTACAATGAGCAGTTCTTC
TRBJ2-7 TRBV19 few TRBD2 CASSGPGTKLSYEQYF TGTGCCAGTAGTGGACCTGGGACTAAACTTTCCTACGAGCAGTACTTC
TRBJ1-5 TRBV2 . TRBD1 CASSYIPGQGNQPQHF TGTGCCAGCAGTTACATACCGGGACAGGGTAATCAGCCCCAGCATTTT
TRBJ2-5 TRBV7-2 . . CASSLEPGSASYQETQYF TGTGCCAGCAGCTTAGAACCGGGTAGTGCGTCGTACCAAGAGACCCAGTACTTC
TRBJ2-5 TRBV5-4 . TRBD2 CASSFGTSGSLETQYF TGTGCCAGCAGCTTCGGGACTAGCGGGAGCCTAGAGACCCAGTACTTC
TRBJ1-5 TRBV21-1 . . CASSPVPGAQPQHF TGTGCCAGCAGCCCAGTTCCGGGTGCTCAGCCCCAGCATTTT
TRBJ2-6 TRBV7-2 . . CASSLAGSQRANVLTF TGTGCCAGCAGCTTAGCAGGGAGCCAAAGGGCCAACGTCCTGACTTTC
TRBJ2-3 TRBV5-4 . TRBD2 CASSSDGTKVDTQYF TGTGCCAGCAGCTCCGACGGGACTAAGGTCGATACGCAGTATTTT
TRBJ1-5 TRBV12-5 . . CASGLVQGGQPQHF TGTGCTAGTGGTTTGGTACAGGGTGGTCAGCCCCAGCATTTT
TRBJ2-7 TRBV5-1 . TRBD1 CASSTPAGTEIYEQYF TGCGCCAGCAGCACGCCTGCCGGGACAGAAATCTACGAGCAGTACTTC
TRBJ1-2 TRBV25-1 . . CASSEGSKTSSYGYTF TGTGCCAGCAGTGAAGGTAGCAAAACATCGAGCTATGGCTACACCTTC
TRBJ2-1 TRBV9 few TRBD2 CASSPASGYNEQFF TGTGCCAGCTCACCCGCTAGCGGCTACAATGAGCAGTTCTTC
TRBJ2-3 TRBV21-1 . . CASSKAKRTSTDTQYF TGTGCCAGCAGCAAAGCAAAGCGGACTAGCACAGATACGCAGTATTTT
TRBJ1-2 TRBV5-4 . . CASSLEGGVYGYTF TGTGCCAGCAGCTTGGAGGGAGGTGTCTATGGCTACACCTTC
TRBJ2-2 TRBV19 . TRBD2 CASSREGSATGELFF TGTGCCAGTAGTCGGGAGGGCAGTGCCACCGGGGAGCTGTTTTTT
TRBJ2-5 TRBV5-1 . TRBD2 CASTGTRQETQYF TGCGCCAGCACCGGGACTAGACAAGAGACCCAGTACTTC
TRBJ2-1 TRBV27 . TRBD2 CASSLGTSGNEQFF TGTGCCAGCAGTTTAGGGACTAGCGGCAATGAGCAGTTCTTC
TRBJ2-2 TRBV5-1 . TRBD1 CASSSGTGNVRELFF TGCGCCAGCAGCTCGGGGACAGGGAATGTCCGGGAGCTGTTTTTT
TRBJ2-1 TRBV11-3 . TRBD2 CASSSQREKQFF TGTGCCAGCAGCTCCCAGCGGGAGAAGCAGTTCTTC
TRBJ2-5 TRBV9 once TRBD1 CASSVGGQGQTQYF TGTGCCAGCAGCGTCGGAGGACAGGGTCAAACCCAGTACTTC
TRBJ2-3 TRBV6-1 . . CASSETSRGTDTQYF TGTGCCAGCAGTGAAACGTCCCGGGGCACAGATACGCAGTATTTT
TRBJ1-2 TRBV5-6 . . CASSLGKGGGYTF TGTGCCAGCAGCTTGGGGAAGGGAGGAGGCTACACCTTC
TRBJ2-5 TRBV7-6 . . CASSPYQETQYF TGTGCCAGCAGCCCGTACCAAGAGACCCAGTACTTC
TRBJ1-2 TRBV9 . . CASSAPRTSYYGYTF TGTGCCAGCAGCGCGCCAAGGACAAGTTACTATGGCTACACCTTC
TRBJ2-3 TRBV11-3 . TRBD1 CASSRQGRDTQYF TGTGCCAGCAGCCGACAGGGTCGAGATACGCAGTATTTT
TRBJ1-3 TRBV19 . . CASSLPSGGSGNTIYF TGTGCCAGTAGCCTCCCTTCTGGGGGGTCTGGAAACACCATATATTTT
TRBJ1-2 TRBV2 . . CASSEARQMGSGYTF TGTGCCAGCAGTGAGGCGAGACAGATGGGGTCTGGCTACACCTTC
TRBJ1-2 TRBV6-5 few . CASSYSQGQGRDGYTF TGTGCCAGCAGTTACTCCCAAGGGCAGGGGAGAGATGGCTACACCTTC
TRBJ2-5 TRBV5-4 . . CASSLRTGEKETQYF TGTGCCAGCAGCCTGCGGACTGGGGAAAAAGAGACCCAGTACTTC